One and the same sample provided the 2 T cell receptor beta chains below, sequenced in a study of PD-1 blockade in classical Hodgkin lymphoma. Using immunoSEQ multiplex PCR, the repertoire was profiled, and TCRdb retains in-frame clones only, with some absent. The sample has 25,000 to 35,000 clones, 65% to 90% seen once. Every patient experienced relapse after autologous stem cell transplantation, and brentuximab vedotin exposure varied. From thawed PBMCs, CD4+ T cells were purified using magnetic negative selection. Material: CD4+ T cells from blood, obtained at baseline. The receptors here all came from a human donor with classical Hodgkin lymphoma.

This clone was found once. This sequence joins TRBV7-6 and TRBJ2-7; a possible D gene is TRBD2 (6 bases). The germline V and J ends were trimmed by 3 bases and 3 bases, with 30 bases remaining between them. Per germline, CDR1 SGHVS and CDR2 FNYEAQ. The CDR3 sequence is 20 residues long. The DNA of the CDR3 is TGTGCCAGCAGCTTGGATTGGGACCGCCGATACAGAGCGGGCTTCTACGAGCAGTACTTC. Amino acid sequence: CASSLDWDRRYRAGFYEQYF.

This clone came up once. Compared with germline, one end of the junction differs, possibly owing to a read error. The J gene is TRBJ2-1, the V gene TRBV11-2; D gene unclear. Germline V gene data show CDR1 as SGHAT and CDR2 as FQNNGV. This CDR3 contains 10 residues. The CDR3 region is CASSLARPLF. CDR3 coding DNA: TGTGCCAGCAGCTTAGCCCGCCCGCTCTTC.